This T cell receptor (beta chain) came from a study of CD4 T cells in relation to SARS-CoV-2 and coronaviruses. There are 15 residues in the CDR3. Trimming left V 2 bases short and J 8 bases short, with 16 bases between. CDR1 is MNHEY and CDR2 is SVGEGT in the germline V gene. TCRdb's table, derived via immunoSEQ multiplex PCR, lists solely in-frame clones and lacks some. The table records approximately 15,000 clones, 60% to 80% of them present only once. Note on this clone: Antigen: not known.

Unexposed donor CD4+ T cells date from about 2010-2019, before the COVID-19 pandemic. The cells were cultured for under 13 days before CD4+ T cells were isolated. The V and J genes are TRBV6-2 or TRBV6-3 and TRBJ2-1, with D hard to call. This TCR was sampled from a human donor in good health. Sequenced input: CD4+ T cells from PBMCs, cultured in vitro. CDR3 amino acids: CASSYPSKTADEQFF. The DNA for the CDR3 is TGTGCCAGCAGTTACCCTTCCAAGACGGCGGATGAGCAGTTCTTC.